This T cell receptor (beta chain) was identified during a study of cytomegalovirus exposure and HLA in healthy donors (dated by TCRdb to about 2017). At the level of the whole study: An earlier analysis of some 550 of the donors reported roughly 270 Gb of sequence data and more than 90 million unique TCR beta sequences from roughly 200 million T cells. Of the approximately 400 genotyped donors, roughly 76% were placed in the genetic ancestry cluster associated with self-reported Caucasian donors. The aim of the study was to test whether cataloging public T cell receptors could identify signatures of past pathogen exposure. Across 398 genotyped donors of the cohort, an average of about 240,000 unique TCR beta nucleotide sequences per donor were sequenced, and roughly 20% of those sequences were non-productive. An early release that covered fewer than 750 HLA-typed donors contained approximately 300 gigabases of sequencing data and tens of millions of unique TCR sequences. A later genetic analysis took genome-wide SNP genotypes for about 65% of the roughly 670 donors and used that subset as a discovery cohort. An earlier analysis of 587 of the donors applied high-throughput TCR beta sequencing to assess whether each TCR beta V gene segment acted as functional or pseudogenic. Rather than drawing on any new phenotypic data, the later analysis identified candidate immune exposures from TCR beta sequences and the way those sequences occurred across donors. To study patterns of TCR occurrence, a later analysis re-analyzed previously published TCR beta repertoires from more than 550 donors and added high-resolution HLA genotyping. HLA typing covered class I and class II loci at four-digit resolution. Donor age, sex, ethnicity and CMV serostatus were collected together with the repertoire data. Because of strong linkage in the cohort, four to six DR-DQ haplotypes were treated as single units for association and clustering. The study used immunosequencing to profile the T cell repertoires of about 670 subjects and linked those repertoires to cytomegalovirus serostatus. Besides the first cohort of around 700 subjects, a separate validation cohort made up of 120 different subjects was used. Every discovery cohort repertoire had been produced on one sequencing platform. To predict cytomegalovirus infection status, the study brought together high-throughput TCR immunosequencing, statistical association of individual TCRs with disease status, and machine learning. Typing coverage differed by locus: A, B, C, DRB1 and DQB1 were typed in roughly 629-630 donors, DQA1 in about 560, DPA1 in nearly 610, and DPB1 in roughly 470. Paper-wide results and their limitations: According to a later genetic analysis, donors in an Asian-associated ancestry cluster had fewer N-insertions in productive TCRs than the approximately 630-donor mean. In a later analysis, the rate of TCR association differed among HLA loci, with DRB1 alleles having the most associated TCRs and HLA-C alleles having the fewest. Most TCR sequences were seen in very few donors, while some public TCRs were found in many individuals. A further reported finding was that TCR beta sequences accurately predicted the HLA-A and HLA-B alleles for most subjects in the first cohort. Because counts were too low, around 18 rarely observed V segments, including chromosome 9 orphons, were left out of the earlier analysis of several hundred of the donors. When HLA alleles, especially DR and DQ, strongly co-occurred, TCR associations were difficult to assign to individual alleles. Roughly uniform sequencing depth across donors was assumed in presence/absence analyses, although this assumption may not hold. Most CMV-associated TCR beta chains appeared to be HLA-restricted in a later analysis, and the HLA associations seemed to be driven largely by CMV exposure. Because HLA typing was unavailable for some donors at each locus, only the typed subset was used in association tests. In vitro tests confirmed that three of the cytomegalovirus-associated TCR beta chains recognize cytomegalovirus antigens. Immune exposure information for the cohort was limited to CMV serostatus. V-gene and J-gene trimming of TCR beta chains was associated with a missense DCLRE1C variant in a later genetic analysis, and the association was replicated in an independent cohort. A group of highly shared sequence variants was considered likely to be a technical artifact of the sequencing pipeline. In an earlier analysis of approximately 590 of the donors, most TCR beta V segments appeared in productive rearrangements about 87% or about 30% of the time, broadly matching IMGT annotations. In the study, approximately 160 TCR beta chains were listed as associated with cytomegalovirus. Linkage disequilibrium might explain the correlated functional status among segregating V segments, but an unknown experimental factor could not be ruled out. Because the 87-base-pair reads could not distinguish some IMGT-functional V segments, including TRBV6-2 and TRBV6-3, those segments were excluded. Only TCR beta chains were sequenced in this cohort, and the absence of alpha or paired-chain data limited detectable features. It was suggested by the authors that the approach could potentially be generalized to other disease states and immunological phenotypes. A later analysis associated 16,951 TCR beta sequences with specific HLA alleles at a false discovery rate of 0.05. A later analysis found that HLA-associated TCR beta chains were more clonally expanded and had lower generation probabilities than equally common non-associated chains. According to a later analysis, parvovirus B19, influenza, CMV and Epstein-Barr virus appeared linked to several top co-occurrence clusters. In both the original and validation cohorts, the classifier was reported to diagnose cytomegalovirus status with high specificity and sensitivity.

This clone was counted a few times. This receptor's antigen is unknown. No much larger clone is present one base from it, and per-base qualities are unavailable. Preparation of the library involved the immunoSEQ multiplex PCR assay. For the multiplex PCR, a mixture combining 60 forward primers for TCR Vbeta segments and 13 reverse primers for TCR Jbeta segments was used. The CDR3 region of rearranged TCR beta genes was amplified from genomic DNA by a multiplex PCR assay. Amplified TCR beta libraries were sequenced as 87-base-pair reads on the Illumina HiSeq System. Concerning the study's data processing: In a later analysis, tens of millions of unique TCR beta chains were counted across the approximately 670 repertoires, and roughly 11 million of these chains were shared by at least two donors. To remove PCR and sequencing errors, raw reads were error-corrected and collapsed into unique sequences using a nearest-neighbor algorithm that merged closely related sequences. To assign V, D and J gene segments, CDR3 sequences were aligned to IMGT reference sequences. For a sequence to be retained, a match of at least six nucleotides was required to both a V gene segment and a J gene segment. A rearrangement counted as productive if the CDR3 had no stop codons and remained in frame with V and J, and every other rearrangement counted as non-productive. Following IMGT convention, CDR3 was defined as the stretch from the second conserved V-encoded cysteine up to the conserved J-encoded phenylalanine. In an earlier analysis of 587 of the donors, sequences lacking an unambiguous match to a single V gene segment were excluded. In an earlier analysis of about 590 of the donors, a V segment was called functional when productive rearrangements were above 56.7%, and segregating when the standard deviation between donors exceeded 5%. A statistical classification framework was built to diagnose cytomegalovirus status from the catalog of TCR beta chain sequences. In a later analysis, TCR nucleotide sequences were compared against IMGT/GENE-DB human TR gene sequences so that V and J genes could be assigned. Using the TCRdist pipeline, a later analysis assigned CDR3 sequences along with most-parsimonious VDJ recombination scenarios. In a later analysis, each TCR beta chain was defined by its CDR3 amino acid sequence together with its V-gene family, and reads without a unique V-gene family were excluded. As a way to deal with suspected cross-contamination and a sequencing artifact, a later analysis dropped 450 to 600 nucleotide sequences that were highly shared and had low generation probability. For each public chain, a later analysis derived a clonal expansion index from normalized ranks of inferred template counts within each repertoire. Generation probabilities in a later analysis came from a VDJ recombination model fitted to out-of-frame rearrangements, and those results were checked against IGoR. In a later analysis, TCR-TCR, TCR-HLA and TCR-CMV co-occurrence was scored with hypergeometric tests, and a repertoire-size bias correction was applied to TCR pairs. False discovery rates were estimated in a later analysis by permuting HLA or CMV assignments 20 times. In a later analysis, co-occurring TCRs were grouped using DBSCAN, with TCRdist sequence similarity added in when clustering inside HLA-allele-positive subsets. Repertoires with fewer than 30,000 or more than 120,000 public chains were left out of co-occurrence clustering, as were several repertoires with anomalous nucleotide sharing. In its TCRdb copy, this immuneACCESS table keeps in-frame sequences only and misses some clones. Where compared with another copy, unresolved V genes explain less than half of these, and the others have no known cause. The D gene and trimming were derived from the DNA, and the V and J assignments and clone size from that table. A total of more than 85,000 clones appear in this sample, about 80% of them only once. Clones ranked in the top ten supply around 3.2% of the sample.

The CDR3 runs 20 residues from the cysteine to the phenylalanine. Only CDR3 DNA remains: 60 bases, in frame from the first base. Relative to germline, V is 2 bases shorter and J is 2 bases shorter, with 27 bases between their ends. CDR1 and CDR2 were assigned from the germline V gene as KGHSH and LQKENI. The cohort consisted of 650 to 700 healthy bone marrow donors. At the time of sampling, every cohort member was nominally healthy, though immune exposures that went unrecorded were likely present. The donor was CMV seropositive and was included in the group of 250 to 300 seropositive cohort members. Each donor provided a peripheral blood sample, and peripheral blood mononuclear cells were used for TCR beta sequencing. The Qiagen DNeasy Blood Extraction Kit was used to extract genomic DNA from the blood cell samples.

The chain links TRBV18 with TRBJ1-2, and TRBD1 may be the D gene, going by 5 matching bases. Sequenced material: PBMCs. This TCR derives from a woman aged 55-69 years in good health and CMV-seropositive. The sequenced DNA: TGTGCCAGCTCACCATCGGCCCCCAGCCCGAGGGACTCTTCCAACTATGGCTACACCTTC. Its protein product is CASSPSAPSPRDSSNYGYTF.